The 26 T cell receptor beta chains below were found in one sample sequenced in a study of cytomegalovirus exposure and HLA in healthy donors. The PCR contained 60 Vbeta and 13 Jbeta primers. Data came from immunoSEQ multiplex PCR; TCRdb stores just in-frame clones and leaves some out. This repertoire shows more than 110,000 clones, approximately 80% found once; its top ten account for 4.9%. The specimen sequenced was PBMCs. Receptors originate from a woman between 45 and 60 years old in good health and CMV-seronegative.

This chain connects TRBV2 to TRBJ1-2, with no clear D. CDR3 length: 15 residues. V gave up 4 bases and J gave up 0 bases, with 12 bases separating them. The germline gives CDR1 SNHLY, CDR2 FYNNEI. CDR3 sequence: CASSAVRGANYGYTF. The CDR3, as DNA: TGTGCCAGCAGTGCTGTCCGCGGGGCTAACTATGGCTACACCTTC.

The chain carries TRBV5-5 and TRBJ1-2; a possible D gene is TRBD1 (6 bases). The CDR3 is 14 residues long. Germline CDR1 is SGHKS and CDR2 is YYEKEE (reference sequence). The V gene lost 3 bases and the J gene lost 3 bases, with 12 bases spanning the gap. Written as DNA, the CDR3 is TGTGCCAGCAGCTCACAGGGTGCTGACTATGGCTACACCTTC. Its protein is CASSSQGADYGYTF.

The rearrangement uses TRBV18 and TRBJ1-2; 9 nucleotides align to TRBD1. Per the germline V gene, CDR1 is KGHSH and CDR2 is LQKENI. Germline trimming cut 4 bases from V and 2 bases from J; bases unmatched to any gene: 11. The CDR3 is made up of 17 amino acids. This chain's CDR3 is CASSLGTGSSNNYGYTF. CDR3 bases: TGTGCCAGCTCACTCGGGACAGGGTCGTCAAACAACTATGGCTACACCTTC.

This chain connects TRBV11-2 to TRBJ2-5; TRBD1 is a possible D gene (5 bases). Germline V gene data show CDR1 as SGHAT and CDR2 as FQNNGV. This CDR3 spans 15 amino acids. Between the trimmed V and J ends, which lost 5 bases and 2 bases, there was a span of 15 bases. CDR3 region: CASSRLGHLQETQYF. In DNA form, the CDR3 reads TGTGCCAGCAGCCGACTCGGACACCTACAAGAGACCCAGTACTTC.

Here the CDR3 reads CASSPDRVSYEQYF. The CDR3 bases are TGTGCCAGCAGCCCCGACAGGGTTTCCTACGAGCAGTACTTC. The rearrangement uses TRBV11-2 and TRBJ2-7; TRBD1 agrees at 7 bases. This CDR3 comprises 14 residues. V shed 5 bases, J shed 1 base, and the junction held 5 bases outside the gene matches. The germline CDR1 and CDR2 sequences are SGHAT and FQNNGV.

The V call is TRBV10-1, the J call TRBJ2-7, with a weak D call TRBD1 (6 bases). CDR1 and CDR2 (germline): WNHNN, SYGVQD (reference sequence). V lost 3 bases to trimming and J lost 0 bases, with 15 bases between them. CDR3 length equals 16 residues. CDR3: CASSETTGDVSYEQYF. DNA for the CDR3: TGCGCCAGCAGTGAAACGACAGGAGACGTCTCCTACGAGCAGTACTTC.

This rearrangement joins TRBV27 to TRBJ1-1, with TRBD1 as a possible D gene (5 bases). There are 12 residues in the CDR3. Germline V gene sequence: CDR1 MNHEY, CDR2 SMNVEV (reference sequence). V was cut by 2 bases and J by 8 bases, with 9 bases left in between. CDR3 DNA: TGTGCCAGCAGTTTAGGGGCAGGGGAAGCTTTCTTT. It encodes CASSLGAGEAFF.

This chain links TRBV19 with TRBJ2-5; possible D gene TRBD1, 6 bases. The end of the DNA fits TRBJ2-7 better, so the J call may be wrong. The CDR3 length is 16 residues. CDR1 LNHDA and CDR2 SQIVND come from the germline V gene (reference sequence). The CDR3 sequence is CASSNVGGTLSYEQYF. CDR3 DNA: TGTGCCAGTAGTAACGTAGGTGGGACACTCTCCTACGAGCAGTACTTC.

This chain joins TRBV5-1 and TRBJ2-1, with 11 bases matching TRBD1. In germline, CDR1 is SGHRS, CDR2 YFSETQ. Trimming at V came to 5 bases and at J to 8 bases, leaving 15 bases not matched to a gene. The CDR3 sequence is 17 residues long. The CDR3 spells CASRTPGGQGVSDEQFF. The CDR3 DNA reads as TGCGCCAGCAGAACTCCGGGGGGACAGGGGGTTTCGGATGAGCAGTTCTTC.

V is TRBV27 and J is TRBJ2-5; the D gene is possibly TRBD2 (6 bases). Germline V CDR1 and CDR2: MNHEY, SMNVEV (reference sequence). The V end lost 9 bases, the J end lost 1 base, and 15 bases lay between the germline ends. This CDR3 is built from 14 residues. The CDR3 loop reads CASGLLRGQETQYF. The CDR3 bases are TGTGCCAGTGGTCTTTTGCGGGGCCAAGAGACCCAGTACTTC.

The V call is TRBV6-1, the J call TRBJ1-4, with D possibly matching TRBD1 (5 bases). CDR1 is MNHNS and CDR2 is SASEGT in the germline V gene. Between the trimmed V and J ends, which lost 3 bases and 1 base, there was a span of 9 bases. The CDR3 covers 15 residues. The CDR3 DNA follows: TGTGCCAGCAGTGATCGACAGAAAACTAATGAAAAACTGTTTTTT. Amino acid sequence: CASSDRQKTNEKLFF.

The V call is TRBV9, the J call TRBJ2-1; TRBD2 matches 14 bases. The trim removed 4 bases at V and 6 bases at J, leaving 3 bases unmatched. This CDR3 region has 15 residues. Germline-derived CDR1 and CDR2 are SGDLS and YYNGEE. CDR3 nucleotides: TGTGCCAGCAGCTTCGGACTAGCGGGGGGCAATGAGCAGTTCTTC. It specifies CASSFGLAGGNEQFF. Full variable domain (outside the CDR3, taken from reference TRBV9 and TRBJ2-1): DSGVTQTPKHLITATGQRVTLRCSPRSGDLSVYWYQQSLDQGLQFLIQYYNGEERAKGNILERFSAQQFPDLHSELNLSSLELGDSALYFCASSFGLAGGNEQFFGPGTRLTVL.

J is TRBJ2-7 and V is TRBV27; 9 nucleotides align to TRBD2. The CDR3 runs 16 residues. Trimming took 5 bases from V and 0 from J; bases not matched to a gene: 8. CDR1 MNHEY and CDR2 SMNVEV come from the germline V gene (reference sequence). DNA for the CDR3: TGTGCCAGCAGTCCGAGCGGGGGGCTTAGCTCCTACGAGCAGTACTTC. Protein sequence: CASSPSGGLSSYEQYF.

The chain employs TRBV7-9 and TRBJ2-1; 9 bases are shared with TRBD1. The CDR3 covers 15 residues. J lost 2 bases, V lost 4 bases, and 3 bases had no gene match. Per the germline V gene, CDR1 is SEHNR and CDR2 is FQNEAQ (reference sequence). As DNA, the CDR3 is TGTGCCAGCAGCTCTACAGGGGGCACCTACAATGAGCAGTTCTTC. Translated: CASSSTGGTYNEQFF. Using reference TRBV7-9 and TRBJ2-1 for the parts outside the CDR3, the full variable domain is DTGVSQNPRHKITKRGQNVTFRCDPISEHNRLYWYRQTLGQGPEFLTYFQNEAQLEKSRLLSDRFSAERPKGSFSTLEIQRTEQGDSAMYLCASSSTGGTYNEQFFGPGTRLTVL.

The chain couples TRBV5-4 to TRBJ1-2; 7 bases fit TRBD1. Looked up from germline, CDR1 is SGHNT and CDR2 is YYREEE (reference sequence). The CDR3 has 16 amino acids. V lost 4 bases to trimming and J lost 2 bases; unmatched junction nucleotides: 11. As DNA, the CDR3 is TGTGCCAGCAGCCTAGGGGGCGGATTTATCAACTATGGCTACACCTTC. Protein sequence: CASSLGGGFINYGYTF.

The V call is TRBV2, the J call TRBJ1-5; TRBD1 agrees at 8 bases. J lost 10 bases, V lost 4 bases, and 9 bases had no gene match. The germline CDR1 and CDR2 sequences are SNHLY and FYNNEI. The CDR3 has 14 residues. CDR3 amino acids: CASSAGTGVRPQHF. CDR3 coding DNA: TGTGCCAGCAGTGCCGGGACAGGAGTTCGTCCCCAGCATTTT.

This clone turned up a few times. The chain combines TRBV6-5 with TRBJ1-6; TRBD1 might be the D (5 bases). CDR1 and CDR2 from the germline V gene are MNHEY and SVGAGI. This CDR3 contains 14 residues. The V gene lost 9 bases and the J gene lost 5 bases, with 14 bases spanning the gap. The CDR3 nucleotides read TGTGCCAGTCAGGGAGGTGGGGATAATTCACCCCTCCACTTT. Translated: CASQGGGDNSPLHF.

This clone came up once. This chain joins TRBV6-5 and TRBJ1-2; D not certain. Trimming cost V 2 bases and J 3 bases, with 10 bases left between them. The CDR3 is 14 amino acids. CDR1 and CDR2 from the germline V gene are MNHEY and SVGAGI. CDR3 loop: CASSYRATHYGYTF. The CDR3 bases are TGTGCCAGCAGTTACAGAGCCACCCACTATGGCTACACCTTC.

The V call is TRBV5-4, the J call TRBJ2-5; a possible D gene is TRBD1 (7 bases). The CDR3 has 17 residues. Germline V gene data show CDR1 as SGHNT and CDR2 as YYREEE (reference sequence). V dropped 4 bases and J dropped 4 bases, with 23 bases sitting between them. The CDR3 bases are TGTGCCAGCAGCCCCGGAATAAACGCAGGGGGGCTAGAGACCCAGTACTTC. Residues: CASSPGINAGGLETQYF. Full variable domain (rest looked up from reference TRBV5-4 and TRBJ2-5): ETGVTQSPTHLIKTRGQQVTLRCSSQSGHNTVSWYQQALGQGPQFIFQYYREEENGRGNFPPRFSGLQFPNYSSELNVNALELDDSALYLCASSPGINAGGLETQYFGPGTRLLVL.

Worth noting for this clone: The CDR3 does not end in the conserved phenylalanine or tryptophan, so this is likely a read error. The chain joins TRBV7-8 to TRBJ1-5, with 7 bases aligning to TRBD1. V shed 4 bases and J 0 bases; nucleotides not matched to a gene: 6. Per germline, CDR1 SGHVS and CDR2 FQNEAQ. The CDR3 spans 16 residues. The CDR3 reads CASSSGQADSNQPQHL. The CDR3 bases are TGTGCCAGCAGCTCCGGACAGGCGGATAGCAATCAGCCCCAGCATCTT.

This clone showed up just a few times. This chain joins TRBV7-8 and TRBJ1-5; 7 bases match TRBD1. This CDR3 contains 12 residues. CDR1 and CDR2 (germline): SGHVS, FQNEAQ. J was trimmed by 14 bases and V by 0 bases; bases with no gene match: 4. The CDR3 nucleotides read TGTGCCAGCAGCTTAGCAGGGGGCAGGGAGCATTTT. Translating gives CASSLAGGREHF.

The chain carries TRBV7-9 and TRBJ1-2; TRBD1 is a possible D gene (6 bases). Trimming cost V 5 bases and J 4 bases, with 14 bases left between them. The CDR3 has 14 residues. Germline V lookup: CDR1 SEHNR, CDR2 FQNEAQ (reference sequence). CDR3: CASSPRTEGYGYTF. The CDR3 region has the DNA TGTGCCAGCAGCCCGCGGACAGAAGGCTATGGCTACACCTTC.

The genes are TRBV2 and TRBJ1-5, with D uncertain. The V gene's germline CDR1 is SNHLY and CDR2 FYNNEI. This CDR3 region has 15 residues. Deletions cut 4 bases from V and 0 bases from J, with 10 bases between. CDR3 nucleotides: TGTGCCAGCAGTGGCACAGACATTAGCAATCAGCCCCAGCATTTT. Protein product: CASSGTDISNQPQHF.

As DNA, the CDR3 is TGTGCCACCAGCAGAGATCGGTCAGGGCCCAATCAGCCCCAGCATTTT. This sequence encodes CATSRDRSGPNQPQHF. This rearrangement joins TRBV15 to TRBJ1-5; D may be TRBD1 (5 bases). Germline V gene data show CDR1 as LNHNV and CDR2 as YYDKDF (reference sequence). This CDR3 contains 16 residues. V lost 0 bases and J lost 3, with 12 bases in between.

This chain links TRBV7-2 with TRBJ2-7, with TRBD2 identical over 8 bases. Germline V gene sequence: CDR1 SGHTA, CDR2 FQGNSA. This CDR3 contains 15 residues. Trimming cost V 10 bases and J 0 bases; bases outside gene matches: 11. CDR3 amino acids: CATALSGGPSYEQYF. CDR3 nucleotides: TGTGCCACCGCCCTCAGCGGGGGCCCCTCCTACGAGCAGTACTTC.

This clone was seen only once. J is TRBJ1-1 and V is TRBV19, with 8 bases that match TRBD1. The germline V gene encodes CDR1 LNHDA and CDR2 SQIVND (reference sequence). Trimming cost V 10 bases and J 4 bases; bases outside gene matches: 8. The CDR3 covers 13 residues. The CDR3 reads CATELQGATEAFF. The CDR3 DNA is TGTGCCACCGAACTTCAGGGGGCCACTGAAGCTTTCTTT.